This TCR beta chain was documented in a study of blood T cell repertoires in COVID-19. Study-wide background: Specimens from acute and convalescent COVID-19 originated in the United States, Italy and Spain. T cells, B-cell-depleted T cells, or PBMCs provided the cDNA or gDNA that served as material.

How the authors handled the data: Reference gene primer amplification in the assay estimated nucleated cell counts. Produced via immunoSEQ multiplex PCR; TCRdb's table is partial and in-frame only. The V and J calls and clone size come from that table; D and trimming were worked out from the DNA. The sample yields tens of thousands of clones, approximately 90% seen once. Germline V gene sequence: CDR1 MGHRA, CDR2 YSYEKL. The V end was cut by 1 base, the J end by 5 bases, with 8 bases between. The CDR3 is 13 amino acids. The sequenced material came from peripheral blood. The gene calls are TRBV4-1 and TRBJ2-5; no definite D call. This receptor was obtained from a human donor with active COVID-19. The donor label of this sample is uncertain. The CDR3 region is CASSQAAQETQYF. CDR3 bases: TGCGCCAGCAGCCAAGCCGCTCAGGAGACCCAGTACTTC.